The present entry profiles one T cell receptor beta chain with its context. The data belong to a study of technical replicates of blood from a handful of donors. The J segment lost 0 bases and the V segment lost 6 bases, leaving 15 bases of the junction unmatched. The CDR3 covers 18 residues. Clones were sequenced by immunoSEQ multiplex PCR, and TCRdb holds only the in-frame ones, with some missing. The sample lists 85,000 to 100,000 clones; nearly 97% were seen once. This chain joins TRBV23-1 and TRBJ2-3; 7 bases are a match to TRBD2. TRBV23-1 is given ORF status, its function remaining uncertain. The receptor's source is a human donor in good health. Sequencing was carried out using T cells isolated from PBMCs. The CDR3 DNA sequence: TGCGCCAGCAGCCATACCCTCCCGGGGGGACCGAGCACAGATACGCAGTATTTT. This gives the protein CASSHTLPGGPSTDTQYF.